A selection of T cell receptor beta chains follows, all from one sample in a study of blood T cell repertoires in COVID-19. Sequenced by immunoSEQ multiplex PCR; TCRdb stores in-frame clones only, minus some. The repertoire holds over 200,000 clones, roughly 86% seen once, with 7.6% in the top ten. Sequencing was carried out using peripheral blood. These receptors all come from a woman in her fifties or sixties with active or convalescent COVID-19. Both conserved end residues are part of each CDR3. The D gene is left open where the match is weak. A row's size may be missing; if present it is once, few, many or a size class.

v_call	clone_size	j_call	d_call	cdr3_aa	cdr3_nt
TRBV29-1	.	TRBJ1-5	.	CSVVEFGGDQPQHF	TGCAGCGTTGTCGAATTTGGCGGGGATCAGCCCCAGCATTTT
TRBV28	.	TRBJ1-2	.	CASSSGTLYGYTF	TGTGCCAGCAGTTCCGGGACACTCTATGGCTACACCTTC
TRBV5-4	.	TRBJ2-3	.	CASSSGGITDTQYF	TGTGCCAGCAGCTCGGGGGGCATCACAGATACGCAGTATTTT
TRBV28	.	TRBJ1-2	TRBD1	CASSLPGQGANYGYTF	TGTGCCAGCAGTCTCCCGGGACAGGGAGCTAACTATGGCTACACCTTC
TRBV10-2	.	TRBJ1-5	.	CASLRGEGQPQHF	TGCGCCAGCCTTCGGGGGGAGGGTCAGCCCCAGCATTTT
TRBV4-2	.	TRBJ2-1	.	CASSQDDRSWSGNEQFF	TGTGCCAGCAGCCAAGATGATAGGAGTTGGTCGGGCAATGAGCAGTTCTTC
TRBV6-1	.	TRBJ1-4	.	CASSAQPTQATNEKLFF	TGTGCCAGCAGTGCTCAACCGACACAAGCAACTAATGAAAAACTGTTTTTT
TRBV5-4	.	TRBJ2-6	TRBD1	CASSHNRGGGANVLTF	TGTGCCAGCAGCCACAACAGGGGCGGTGGGGCCAACGTCCTGACTTTC
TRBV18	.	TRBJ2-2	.	CASSPYFDSKVSGELFF	TGTGCCAGCTCACCTTACTTCGACAGTAAAGTCTCCGGGGAGCTGTTTTTT
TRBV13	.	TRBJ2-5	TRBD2	CASSSGTSQETQYF	TGTGCCAGCAGCTCCGGGACTAGCCAAGAGACCCAGTACTTC
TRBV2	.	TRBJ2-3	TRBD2	CASGTSGSPTDTQYF	TGTGCCAGCGGGACTAGCGGGAGTCCCACAGATACGCAGTATTTT
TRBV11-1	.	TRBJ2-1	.	CASRPSVWNEQFF	TGTGCCAGCAGGCCTAGCGTCTGGAATGAGCAGTTCTTC
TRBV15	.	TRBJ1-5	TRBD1	CATSRDYPGQENNQPQHF	TGTGCCACCAGCAGAGATTACCCGGGACAGGAGAACAATCAGCCCCAGCATTTT
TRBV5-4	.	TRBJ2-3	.	CASSLDWDTQYF	TGTGCCAGCAGTCTAGACTGGGATACGCAGTATTTT
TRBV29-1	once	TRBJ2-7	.	CSVSPGTYEQYF	TGCAGCGTGTCCCCGGGAACCTACGAGCAGTACTTC
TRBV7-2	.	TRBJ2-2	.	CASSLTPPTSTGELFF	TGTGCCAGCAGCTTAACCCCCCCCACAAGTACCGGGGAGCTGTTTTTT
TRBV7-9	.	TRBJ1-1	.	CASSLTERAFF	TGTGCCAGCAGCTTGACAGAGCGAGCTTTCTTT
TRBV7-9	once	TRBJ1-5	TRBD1	CASTPGTGKEPQHF	TGTGCCAGCACCCCCGGGACAGGGAAGGAGCCCCAGCATTTT
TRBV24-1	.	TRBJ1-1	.	CATSDRDRSRAFF	TGTGCCACCAGTGACCGCGACAGGTCCAGAGCTTTCTTT
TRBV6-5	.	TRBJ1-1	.	CASSYSTSRDTEAFF	TGTGCCAGCAGTTACTCTACATCCCGGGACACTGAAGCTTTCTTT
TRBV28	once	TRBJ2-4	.	CASSHPKPGAKNIQYF	TGTGCCAGCAGTCACCCAAAGCCAGGGGCCAAAAACATTCAGTACTTC
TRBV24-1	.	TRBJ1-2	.	CATSDPAGGGASYGYTF	TGTGCCACCAGTGATCCCGCGGGCGGGGGGGCCAGTTATGGCTACACCTTC
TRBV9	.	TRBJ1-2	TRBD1	CASSETGGYGYTF	TGTGCCAGCAGCGAAACAGGGGGCTATGGCTACACCTTC
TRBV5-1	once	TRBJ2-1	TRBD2	CASSPTSGSDNEQFF	TGCGCCAGCAGCCCCACTAGCGGGAGCGACAATGAGCAGTTCTTC